This TCR beta chain is from a study of T-cell reconstitution after alpha-beta-depleted transplantation in children. The V end lost 2 bases, the J end lost 4 bases, and 7 bases lay between the germline ends. The germline V gene has CDR1 SGHTA and CDR2 FQGNSA. This CDR3 is 13 amino acids long. Unique molecular identifiers featured in how the TCRbeta library was prepared. TCRdb itself ran the PCR reads through MiXCR, one entry per CDR3 protein. The table records 200,000 to 250,000 distinct CDR3 sequences, about 8.4% of them present only once. Findings of the study overall: At around two months after transplant, the alpha-beta T cells were reportedly derived from several hundred expanded clones that came from non-depleted graft cells. T-cell numbers and diversity one year post-transplant derived largely from freshly generated T cells.

As concerns this clonotype: Its antigen is still unknown.

This sequence was found in a male patient aged 2-10 years who had a stem cell transplant for acute myeloid leukemia, so the T cells may come from the graft donor. The specimen comprised PBMCs, mostly from graft donor cells, sampled 360 days after TCRalphabeta/CD19-depleted stem cell transplant. The gene calls are TRBV7-2 and TRBJ2-3; D not certain. The CDR3, as DNA: TGTGCCAGCAGCTTACAGGCCCCAGATACGCAGTATTTT. Translating it yields CASSLQAPDTQYF.